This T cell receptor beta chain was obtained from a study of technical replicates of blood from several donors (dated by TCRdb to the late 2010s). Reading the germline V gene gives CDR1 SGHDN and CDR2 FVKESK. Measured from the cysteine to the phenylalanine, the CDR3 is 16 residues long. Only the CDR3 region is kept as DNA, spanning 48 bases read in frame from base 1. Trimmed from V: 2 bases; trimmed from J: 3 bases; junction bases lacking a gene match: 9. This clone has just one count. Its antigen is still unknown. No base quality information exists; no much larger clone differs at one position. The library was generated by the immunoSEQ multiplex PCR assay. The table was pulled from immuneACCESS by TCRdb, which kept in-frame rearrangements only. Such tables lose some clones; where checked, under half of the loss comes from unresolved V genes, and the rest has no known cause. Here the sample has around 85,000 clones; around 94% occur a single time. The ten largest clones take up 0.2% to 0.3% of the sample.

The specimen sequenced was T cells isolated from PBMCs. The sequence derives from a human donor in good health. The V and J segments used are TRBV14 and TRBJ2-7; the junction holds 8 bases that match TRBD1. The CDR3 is CASSQSPGQGFYEQYF. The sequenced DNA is TGTGCCAGCAGCCAAAGTCCCGGACAGGGTTTCTACGAGCAGTACTTC. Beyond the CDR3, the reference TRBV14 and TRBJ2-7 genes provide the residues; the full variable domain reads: EAGVTQFPSHSVIEKGQTVTLRCDPISGHDNLYWYRRVMGKEIKFLLHFVKESKQDESGMPNNRFLAERTGGTYSTLKVQPAELEDSGVYFCASSQSPGQGFYEQYFGPGTRLTVT.